This T cell receptor (beta chain) is drawn from a study of OX40 agonist ivuxolimab in advanced cancers. Study-level background: Hepatocellular carcinoma, melanoma, renal cell or head and neck cancer occurred in dose-escalation patients. Study-level results: No determination was made of the antigen specificity of the expanded peripheral T cells.

CDR3 length equals 15 residues. Germline values: CDR1 SGHRS, CDR2 YFSETQ. J was trimmed by 3 bases and V by 3 bases; bases with no gene match: 3. Sequencing was performed with immunoSEQ multiplex PCR; in TCRdb, only in-frame clones are kept and a portion is missing. The sample lists over 45,000 clones; approximately 86% were seen once. To note about this clone: Its antigen remains unknown.

Patients were ruled out by autoimmune disease history or systemic immunosuppression. With baseline, cycle 4 day 1, and cycle 7 day 1 as timepoints, blood was sampled. The receptor's source is an adult with an advanced solid tumor such as melanoma, head and neck, liver or kidney cancer. The sample was CD4+ or CD8+ T cells sorted from blood, taken in a trial of the OX40 agonist ivuxolimab. J is TRBJ2-5 and V is TRBV5-1; 12 nucleotides line up with TRBD2. The CDR3 reads CASSSGLAGKETQYF. For the CDR3, the DNA is TGCGCCAGCAGCTCAGGACTAGCGGGGAAAGAGACCCAGTACTTC.